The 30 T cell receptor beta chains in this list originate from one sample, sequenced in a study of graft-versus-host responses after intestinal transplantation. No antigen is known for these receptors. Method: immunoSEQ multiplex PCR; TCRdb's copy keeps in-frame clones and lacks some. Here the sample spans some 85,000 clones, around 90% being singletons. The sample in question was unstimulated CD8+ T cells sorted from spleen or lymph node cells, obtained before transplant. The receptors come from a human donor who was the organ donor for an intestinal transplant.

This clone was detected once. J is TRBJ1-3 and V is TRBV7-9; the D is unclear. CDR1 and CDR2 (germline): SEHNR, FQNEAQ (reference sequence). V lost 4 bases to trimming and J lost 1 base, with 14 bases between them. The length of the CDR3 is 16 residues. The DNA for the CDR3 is TGTGCCAGCAGCTCCCGCACGAGGATTTCTGGAAACACCATATATTTT. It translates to CASSSRTRISGNTIYF. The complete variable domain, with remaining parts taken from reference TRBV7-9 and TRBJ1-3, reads DTGVSQNPRHKITKRGQNVTFRCDPISEHNRLYWYRQTLGQGPEFLTYFQNEAQLEKSRLLSDRFSAERPKGSFSTLEIQRTEQGDSAMYLCASSSRTRISGNTIYFGEGSWLTVV.

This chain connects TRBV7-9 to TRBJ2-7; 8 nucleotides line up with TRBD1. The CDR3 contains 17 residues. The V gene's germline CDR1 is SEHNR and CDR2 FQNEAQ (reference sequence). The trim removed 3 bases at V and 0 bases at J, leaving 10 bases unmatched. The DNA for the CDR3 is TGTGCCAGCAGCTTTTTAGGGACAGGCTCTAGCTCCTACGAGCAGTACTTC. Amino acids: CASSFLGTGSSSYEQYF.

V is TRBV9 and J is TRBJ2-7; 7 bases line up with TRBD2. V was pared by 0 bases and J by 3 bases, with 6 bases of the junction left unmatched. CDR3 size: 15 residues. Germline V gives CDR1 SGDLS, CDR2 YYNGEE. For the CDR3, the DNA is TGTGCCAGCAGCGTAGACGGCGGGGGATTCTACGAGCAGTACTTC. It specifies CASSVDGGGFYEQYF.

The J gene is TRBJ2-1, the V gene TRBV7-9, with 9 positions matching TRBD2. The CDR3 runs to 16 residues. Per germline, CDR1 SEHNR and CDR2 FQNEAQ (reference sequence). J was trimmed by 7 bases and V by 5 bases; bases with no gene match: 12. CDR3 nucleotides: TGTGCCAGCAGCCTCGAACCGGGACTAGCTCCAAATGAGCAGTTCTTC. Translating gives CASSLEPGLAPNEQFF.

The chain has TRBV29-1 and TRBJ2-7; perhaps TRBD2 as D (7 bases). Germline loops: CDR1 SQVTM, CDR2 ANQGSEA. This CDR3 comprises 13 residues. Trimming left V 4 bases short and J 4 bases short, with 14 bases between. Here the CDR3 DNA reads TGCAGCGTTGCTGGGGGGGCCAGGTACGAGCAGTACTTC. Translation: CSVAGGARYEQYF.

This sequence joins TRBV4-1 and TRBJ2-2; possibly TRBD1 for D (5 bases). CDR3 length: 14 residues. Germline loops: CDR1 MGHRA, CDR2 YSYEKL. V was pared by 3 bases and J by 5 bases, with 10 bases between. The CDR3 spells CASSQGHRTGELFF. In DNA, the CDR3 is TGCGCCAGCAGCCAGGGGCATCGGACCGGGGAGCTGTTTTTT.

CDR3 sequence: CASSLVQPYEQYF. In nucleotides, the CDR3 is TGTGCCAGCAGCTTAGTACAGCCATACGAGCAGTACTTC. The chain is built from TRBV7-9 and TRBJ2-7, with D unresolved. The CDR3 is 13 residues long. Germline CDR1 and CDR2: SEHNR and FQNEAQ (reference sequence). V shed 1 base and J shed 4 bases, with 8 bases lying between them. The full variable domain, in which reference TRBV7-9 and TRBJ2-7 provide the parts outside the CDR3, is DTGVSQNPRHKITKRGQNVTFRCDPISEHNRLYWYRQTLGQGPEFLTYFQNEAQLEKSRLLSDRFSAERPKGSFSTLEIQRTEQGDSAMYLCASSLVQPYEQYFGPGTRLTVT.

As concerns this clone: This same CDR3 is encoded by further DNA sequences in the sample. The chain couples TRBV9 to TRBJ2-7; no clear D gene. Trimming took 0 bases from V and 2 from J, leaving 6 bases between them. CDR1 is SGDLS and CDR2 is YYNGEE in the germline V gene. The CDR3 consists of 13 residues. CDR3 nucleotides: TGTGCCAGCAGCGTAGGGAGCACCTACGAGCAGTACTTC. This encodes CASSVGSTYEQYF. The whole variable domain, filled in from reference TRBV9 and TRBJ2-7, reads DSGVTQTPKHLITATGQRVTLRCSPRSGDLSVYWYQQSLDQGLQFLIQYYNGEERAKGNILERFSAQQFPDLHSELNLSSLELGDSALYFCASSVGSTYEQYFGPGTRLTVT.

DNA for the CDR3: TGTGCCAGCAGCCGAAACATAGCCCAAATAACTAGCGGGGGGGGAGCCAAAAACATTCAGTACTTC. It codes for CASSRNIAQITSGGGAKNIQYF. The V call is TRBV7-6, the J call TRBJ2-4, with TRBD2 matching 13 bases. Trimming cost V 5 bases and J 0 bases; bases outside gene matches: 19. Germline V gene data show CDR1 as SGHVS and CDR2 as FNYEAQ. The CDR3 is 22 amino acids.

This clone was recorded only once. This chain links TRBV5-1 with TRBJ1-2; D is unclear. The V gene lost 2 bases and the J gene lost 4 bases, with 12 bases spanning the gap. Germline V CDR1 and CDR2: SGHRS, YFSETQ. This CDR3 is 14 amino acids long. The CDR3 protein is CASSLGLTPYGYTF. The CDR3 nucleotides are TGCGCCAGCAGCTTAGGACTCACCCCCTATGGCTACACCTTC.

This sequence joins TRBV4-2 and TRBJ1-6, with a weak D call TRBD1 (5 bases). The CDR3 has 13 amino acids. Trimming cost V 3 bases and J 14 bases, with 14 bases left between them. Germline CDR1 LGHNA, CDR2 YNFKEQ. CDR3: CASSQGSGSTLHF. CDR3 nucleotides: TGTGCCAGCAGCCAGGGTTCAGGGTCAACCCTCCACTTT.

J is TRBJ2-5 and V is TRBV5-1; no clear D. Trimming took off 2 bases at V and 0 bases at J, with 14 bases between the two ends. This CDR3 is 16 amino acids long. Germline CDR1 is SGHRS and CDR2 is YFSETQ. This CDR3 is CASSFVPETYQETQYF. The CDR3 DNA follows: TGCGCCAGCAGCTTTGTTCCGGAGACGTACCAAGAGACCCAGTACTTC.

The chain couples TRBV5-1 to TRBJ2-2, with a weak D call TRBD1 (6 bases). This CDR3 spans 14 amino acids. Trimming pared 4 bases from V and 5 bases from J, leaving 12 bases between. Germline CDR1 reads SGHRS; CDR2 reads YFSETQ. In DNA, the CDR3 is TGCGCCAGCAGCAGAGGACAGAGGACCGGGGAGCTGTTTTTT. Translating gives CASSRGQRTGELFF.

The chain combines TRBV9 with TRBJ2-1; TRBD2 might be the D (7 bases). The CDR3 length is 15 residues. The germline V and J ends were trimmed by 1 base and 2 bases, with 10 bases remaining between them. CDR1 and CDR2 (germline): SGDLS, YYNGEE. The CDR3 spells CASSVLGGAYNEQFF. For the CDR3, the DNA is TGTGCCAGCAGCGTACTAGGGGGGGCCTACAATGAGCAGTTCTTC.

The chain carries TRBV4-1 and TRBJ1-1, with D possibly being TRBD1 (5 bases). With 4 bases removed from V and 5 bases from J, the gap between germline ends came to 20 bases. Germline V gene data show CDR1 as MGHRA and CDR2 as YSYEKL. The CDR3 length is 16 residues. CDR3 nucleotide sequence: TGCGCCAGCAGCCCCGAGAAGGGGCGCGTAGAGACTGAAGCTTTCTTT. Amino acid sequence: CASSPEKGRVETEAFF.

The CDR3 coding sequence is TGTGCCAGCAGTTACAGCCCGGGGGAGCAAGAGACCCAGTACTTC. Translating it yields CASSYSPGEQETQYF. The V call is TRBV6-5, the J call TRBJ2-5; perhaps TRBD2 as D (6 bases). Germline values: CDR1 MNHEY, CDR2 SVGAGI. Trimming took off 2 bases at V and 2 bases at J, with 12 bases between the two ends. This CDR3 region has 15 residues.

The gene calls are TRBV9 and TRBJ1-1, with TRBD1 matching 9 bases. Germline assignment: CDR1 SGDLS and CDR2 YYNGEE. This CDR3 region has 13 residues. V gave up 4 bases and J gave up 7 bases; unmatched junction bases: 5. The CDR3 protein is CASSPRGQGEAFF. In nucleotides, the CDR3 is TGTGCCAGCAGCCCCCGGGGACAGGGTGAAGCTTTCTTT.

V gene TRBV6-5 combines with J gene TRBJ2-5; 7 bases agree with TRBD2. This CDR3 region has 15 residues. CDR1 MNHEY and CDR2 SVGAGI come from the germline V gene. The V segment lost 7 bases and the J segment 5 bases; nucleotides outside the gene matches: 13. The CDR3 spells CASTFSRAGGETQYF. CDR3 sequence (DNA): TGTGCCAGCACCTTTAGTCGAGCCGGGGGGGAGACCCAGTACTTC.

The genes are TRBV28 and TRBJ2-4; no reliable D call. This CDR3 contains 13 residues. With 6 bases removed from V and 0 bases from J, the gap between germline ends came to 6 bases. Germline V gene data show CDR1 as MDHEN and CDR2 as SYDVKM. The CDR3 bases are TGTGCCAGCAGCCGTCCAGCCAAAAACATTCAGTACTTC. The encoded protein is CASSRPAKNIQYF.

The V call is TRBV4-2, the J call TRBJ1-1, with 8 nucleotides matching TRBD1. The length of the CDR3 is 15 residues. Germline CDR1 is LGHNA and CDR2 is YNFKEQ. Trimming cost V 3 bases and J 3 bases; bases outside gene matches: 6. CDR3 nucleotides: TGTGCCAGCAGCCACCAGGGGGCTTTGGACACTGAAGCTTTCTTT. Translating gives CASSHQGALDTEAFF.

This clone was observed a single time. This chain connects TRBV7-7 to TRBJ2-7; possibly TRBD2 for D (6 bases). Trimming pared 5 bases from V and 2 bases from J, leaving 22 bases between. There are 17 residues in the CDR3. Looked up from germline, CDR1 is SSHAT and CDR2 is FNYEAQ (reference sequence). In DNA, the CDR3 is TGTGCCAGCAGCGCCCCCCTCGTCGGCGGGGTAGCCTACGAGCAGTACTTC. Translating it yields CASSAPLVGGVAYEQYF.

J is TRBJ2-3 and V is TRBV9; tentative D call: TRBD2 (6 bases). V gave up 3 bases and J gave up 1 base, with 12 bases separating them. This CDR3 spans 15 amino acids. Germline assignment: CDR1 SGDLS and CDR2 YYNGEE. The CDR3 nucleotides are TGTGCCAGCAGCGACCCCCCGGGGGGCACAGATACGCAGTATTTT. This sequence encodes CASSDPPGGTDTQYF.

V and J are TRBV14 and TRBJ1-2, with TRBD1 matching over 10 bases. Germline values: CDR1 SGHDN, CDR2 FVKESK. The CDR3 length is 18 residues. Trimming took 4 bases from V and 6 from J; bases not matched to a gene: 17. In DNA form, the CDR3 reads TGTGCCAGCAGCCCGTATCCGGGACAGGGGTCGGGAATTGATGGCTACACCTTC. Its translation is CASSPYPGQGSGIDGYTF.

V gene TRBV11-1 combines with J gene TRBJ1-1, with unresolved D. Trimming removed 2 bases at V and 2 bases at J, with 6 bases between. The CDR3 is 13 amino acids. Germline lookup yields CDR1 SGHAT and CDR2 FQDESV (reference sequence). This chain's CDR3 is CASSLMRNTEAFF. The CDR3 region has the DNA TGTGCCAGCAGCTTAATGAGAAACACTGAAGCTTTCTTT.

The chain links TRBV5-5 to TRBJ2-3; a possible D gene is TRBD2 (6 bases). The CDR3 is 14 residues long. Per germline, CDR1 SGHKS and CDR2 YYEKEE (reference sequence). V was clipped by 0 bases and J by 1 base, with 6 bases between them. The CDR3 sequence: CASSLGGGTDTQYF. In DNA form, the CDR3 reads TGTGCCAGCAGCTTGGGGGGGGGCACAGATACGCAGTATTTT.

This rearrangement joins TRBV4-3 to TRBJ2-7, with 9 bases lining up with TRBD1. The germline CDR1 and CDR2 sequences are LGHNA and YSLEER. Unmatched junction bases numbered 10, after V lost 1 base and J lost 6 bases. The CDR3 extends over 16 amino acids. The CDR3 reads CASSQARWDRVGEQYF. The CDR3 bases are TGCGCCAGCAGCCAAGCCCGTTGGGACAGGGTAGGCGAGCAGTACTTC.

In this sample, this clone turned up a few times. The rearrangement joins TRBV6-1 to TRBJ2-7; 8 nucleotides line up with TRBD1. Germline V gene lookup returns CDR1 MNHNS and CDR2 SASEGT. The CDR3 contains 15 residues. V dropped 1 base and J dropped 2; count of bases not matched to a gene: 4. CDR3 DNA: TGTGCCAGCAGTGAAGGGGTGACAGGGGCCTACGAGCAGTACTTC. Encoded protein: CASSEGVTGAYEQYF.

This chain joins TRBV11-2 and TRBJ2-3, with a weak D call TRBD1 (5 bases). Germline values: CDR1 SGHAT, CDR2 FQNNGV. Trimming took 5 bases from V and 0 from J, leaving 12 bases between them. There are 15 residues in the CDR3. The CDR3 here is CASSTTGSSTDTQYF. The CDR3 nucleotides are TGTGCCAGCAGCACCACAGGATCTAGCACAGATACGCAGTATTTT.

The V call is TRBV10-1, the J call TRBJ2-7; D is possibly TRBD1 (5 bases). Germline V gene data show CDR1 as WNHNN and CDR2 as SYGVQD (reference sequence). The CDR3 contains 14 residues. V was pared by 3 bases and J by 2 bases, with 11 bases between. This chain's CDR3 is CASSEGDDAYEQYF. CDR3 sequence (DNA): TGCGCCAGCAGTGAAGGGGATGACGCCTACGAGCAGTACTTC.

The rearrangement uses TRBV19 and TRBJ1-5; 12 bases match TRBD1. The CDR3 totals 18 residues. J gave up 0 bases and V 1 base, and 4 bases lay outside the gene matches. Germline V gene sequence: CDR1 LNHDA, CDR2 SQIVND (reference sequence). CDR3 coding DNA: TGTGCCAGTAGTATAGGGGGACAGGGGGCGTATAGCAATCAGCCCCAGCATTTT. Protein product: CASSIGGQGAYSNQPQHF.